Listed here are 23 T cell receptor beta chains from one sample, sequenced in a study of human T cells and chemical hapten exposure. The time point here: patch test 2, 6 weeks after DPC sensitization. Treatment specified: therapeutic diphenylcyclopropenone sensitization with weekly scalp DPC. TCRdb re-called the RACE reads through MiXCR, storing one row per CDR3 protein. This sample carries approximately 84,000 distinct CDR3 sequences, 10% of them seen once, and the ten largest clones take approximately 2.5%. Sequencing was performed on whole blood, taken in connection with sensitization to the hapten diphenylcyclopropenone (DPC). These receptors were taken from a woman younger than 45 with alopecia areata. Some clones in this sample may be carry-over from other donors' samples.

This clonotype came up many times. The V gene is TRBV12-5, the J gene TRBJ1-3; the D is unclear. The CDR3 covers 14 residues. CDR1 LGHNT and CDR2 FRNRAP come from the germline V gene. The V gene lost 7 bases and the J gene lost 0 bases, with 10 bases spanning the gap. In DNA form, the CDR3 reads TGTGCTAGTGATCGAGGACTCTCTGGAAACACCATATATTTT. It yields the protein CASDRGLSGNTIYF. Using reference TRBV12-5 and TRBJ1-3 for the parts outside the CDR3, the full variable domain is DARVTQTPRHKVTEMGQEVTMRCQPILGHNTVFWYRQTMMQGLELLAYFRNRAPLDDSGMPKDRFSAEMPDATLATLKIQPSEPRDSAVYFCASDRGLSGNTIYFGEGSWLTVV.

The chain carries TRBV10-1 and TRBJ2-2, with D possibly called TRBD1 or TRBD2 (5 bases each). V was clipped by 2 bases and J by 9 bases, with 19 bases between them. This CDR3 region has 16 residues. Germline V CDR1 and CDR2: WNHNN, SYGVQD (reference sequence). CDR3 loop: CASSEAGTGMVRELFF. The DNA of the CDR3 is TGCGCCAGCAGTGAGGCAGGGACCGGGATGGTCCGGGAGCTGTTTTTT.

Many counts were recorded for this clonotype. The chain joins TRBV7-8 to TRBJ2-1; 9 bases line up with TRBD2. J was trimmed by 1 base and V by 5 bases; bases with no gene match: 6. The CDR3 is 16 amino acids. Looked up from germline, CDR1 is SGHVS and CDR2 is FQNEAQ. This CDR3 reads CASSPEGLASYNEQFF. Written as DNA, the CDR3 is TGTGCCAGCAGCCCCGAGGGACTAGCTTCCTACAATGAGCAGTTCTTC. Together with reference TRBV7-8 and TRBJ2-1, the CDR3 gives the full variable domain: GAGVSQSPRYKVAKRGQDVALRCDPISGHVSLFWYQQALGQGPEFLTYFQNEAQLDKSGLPSDRFFAERPEGSVSTLKIQRTQQEDSAVYLCASSPEGLASYNEQFFGPGTRLTVL.

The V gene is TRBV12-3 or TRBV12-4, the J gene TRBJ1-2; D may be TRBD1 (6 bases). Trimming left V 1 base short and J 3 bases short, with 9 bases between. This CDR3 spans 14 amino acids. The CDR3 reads CASSLGGGYYGYTF. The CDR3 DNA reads TGTGCCAGCAGTTTAGGAGGGGGTTACTATGGCTACACCTTC.

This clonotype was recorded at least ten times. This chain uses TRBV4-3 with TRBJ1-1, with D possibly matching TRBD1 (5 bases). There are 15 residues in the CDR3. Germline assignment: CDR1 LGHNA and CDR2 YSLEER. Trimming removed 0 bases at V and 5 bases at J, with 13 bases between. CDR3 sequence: CASSQETVVQTEAFF. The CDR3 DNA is TGCGCCAGCAGCCAAGAGACAGTGGTTCAAACTGAAGCTTTCTTT.

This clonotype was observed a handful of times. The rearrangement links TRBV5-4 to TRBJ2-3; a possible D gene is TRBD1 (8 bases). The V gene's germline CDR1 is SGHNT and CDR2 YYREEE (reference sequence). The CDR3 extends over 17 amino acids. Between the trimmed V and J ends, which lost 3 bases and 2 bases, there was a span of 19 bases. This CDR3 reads CASSSDTGGVNTDTQYF. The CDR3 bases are TGTGCCAGCAGCTCGGACACAGGGGGGGTGAACACAGATACGCAGTATTTT.

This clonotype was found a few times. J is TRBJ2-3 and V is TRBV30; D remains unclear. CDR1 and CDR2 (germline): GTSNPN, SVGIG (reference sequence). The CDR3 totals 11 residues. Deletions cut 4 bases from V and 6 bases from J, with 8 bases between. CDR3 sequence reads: CAWNVKDTQYF. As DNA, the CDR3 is TGTGCCTGGAACGTGAAGGATACGCAGTATTTT.

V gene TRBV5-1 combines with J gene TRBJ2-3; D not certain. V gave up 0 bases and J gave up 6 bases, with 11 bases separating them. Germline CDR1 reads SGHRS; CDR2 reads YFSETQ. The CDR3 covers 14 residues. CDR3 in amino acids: CASSLEPNQDTQYF. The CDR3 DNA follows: TGCGCCAGCAGCTTGGAACCGAACCAGGATACGCAGTATTTT.

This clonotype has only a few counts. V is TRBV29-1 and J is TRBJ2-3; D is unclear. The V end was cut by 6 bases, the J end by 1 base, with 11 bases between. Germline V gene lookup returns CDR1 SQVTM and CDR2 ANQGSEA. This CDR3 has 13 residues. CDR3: CSVLAHGTDTQYF. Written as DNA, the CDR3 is TGCAGCGTATTAGCCCACGGCACAGATACGCAGTATTTT.

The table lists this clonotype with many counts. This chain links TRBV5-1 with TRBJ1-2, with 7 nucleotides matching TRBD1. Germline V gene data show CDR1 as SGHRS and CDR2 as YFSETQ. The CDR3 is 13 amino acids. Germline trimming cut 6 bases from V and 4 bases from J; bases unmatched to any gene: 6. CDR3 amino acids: CASTDRAGYGYTF. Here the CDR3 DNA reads TGCGCCAGCACTGACAGGGCCGGCTATGGCTACACCTTC.

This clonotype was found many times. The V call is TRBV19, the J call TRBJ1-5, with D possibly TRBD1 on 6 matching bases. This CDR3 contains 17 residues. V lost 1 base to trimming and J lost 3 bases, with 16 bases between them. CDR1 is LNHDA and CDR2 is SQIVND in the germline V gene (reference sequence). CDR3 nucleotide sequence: TGTGCCAGTAGTATAGTTGGGGCAGGGGCCCTCAATCAGCCCCAGCATTTT. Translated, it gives CASSIVGAGALNQPQHF. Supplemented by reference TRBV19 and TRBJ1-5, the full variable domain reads DGGITQSPKYLFRKEGQNVTLSCEQNLNHDAMYWYRQDPGQGLRLIYYSQIVNDFQKGDIAEGYSVSREKKESFPLTVTSAQKNPTAFYLCASSIVGAGALNQPQHFGDGTRLSIL.

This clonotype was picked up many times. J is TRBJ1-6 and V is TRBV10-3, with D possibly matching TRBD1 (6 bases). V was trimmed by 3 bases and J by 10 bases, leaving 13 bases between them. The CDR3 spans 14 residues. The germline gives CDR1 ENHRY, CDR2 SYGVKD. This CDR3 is CAISDNRVNSPLHF. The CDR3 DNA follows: TGTGCCATCAGTGATAACAGGGTTAACTCACCCCTCCACTTT.

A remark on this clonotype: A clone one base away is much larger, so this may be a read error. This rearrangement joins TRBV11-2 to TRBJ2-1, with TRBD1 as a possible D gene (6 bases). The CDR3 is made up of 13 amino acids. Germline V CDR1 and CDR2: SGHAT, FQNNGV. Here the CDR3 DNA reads TGTGCCAGCAGCATAGACAGGCACAATGAGCAGTTCTTC. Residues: CASSIDRHNEQFF.

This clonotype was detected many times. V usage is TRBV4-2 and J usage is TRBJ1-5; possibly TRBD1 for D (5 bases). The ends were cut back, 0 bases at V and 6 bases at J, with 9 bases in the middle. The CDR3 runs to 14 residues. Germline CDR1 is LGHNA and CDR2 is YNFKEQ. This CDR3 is CASSQDAGLQPQHF. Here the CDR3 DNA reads TGTGCCAGCAGCCAAGATGCGGGACTTCAGCCCCAGCATTTT.

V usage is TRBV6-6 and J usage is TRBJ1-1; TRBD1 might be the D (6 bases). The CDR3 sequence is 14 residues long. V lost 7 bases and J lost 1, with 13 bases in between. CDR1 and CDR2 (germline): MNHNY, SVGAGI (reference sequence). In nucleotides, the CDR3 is TGTGCCAGCAAATTACAGGGAGAGAACACTGAAGCTTTCTTT. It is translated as CASKLQGENTEAFF.

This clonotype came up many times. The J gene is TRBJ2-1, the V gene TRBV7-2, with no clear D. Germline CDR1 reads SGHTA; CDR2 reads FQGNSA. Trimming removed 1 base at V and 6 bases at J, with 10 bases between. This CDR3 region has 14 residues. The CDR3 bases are TGTGCCAGCAGCTTAGAAAGAAAAGGCAATGAGCAGTTCTTC. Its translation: CASSLERKGNEQFF.

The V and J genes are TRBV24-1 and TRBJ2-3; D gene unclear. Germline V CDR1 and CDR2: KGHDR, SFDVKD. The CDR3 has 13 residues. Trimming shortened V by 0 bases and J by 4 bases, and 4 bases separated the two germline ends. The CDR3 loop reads CATSDLLPDTQYF. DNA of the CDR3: TGTGCCACCAGTGATTTGCTCCCAGATACGCAGTATTTT.

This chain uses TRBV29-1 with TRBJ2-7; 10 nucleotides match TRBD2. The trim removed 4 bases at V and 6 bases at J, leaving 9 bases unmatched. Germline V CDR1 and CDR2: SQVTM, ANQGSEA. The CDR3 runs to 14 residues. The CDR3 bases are TGCAGCGTTGTTGAGCTAGCGGGAGTGGGCGAGCAGTACTTC. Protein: CSVVELAGVGEQYF.

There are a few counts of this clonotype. In nucleotides, the CDR3 is TGTGCCAGCAGCCGAGGAGACTATGGCTACACCTTC. Its protein is CASSRGDYGYTF. The chain uses TRBV7-9 and TRBJ1-2; D uncertain. CDR3 length: 12 residues. Trimming shortened V by 5 bases and J by 3 bases, and 7 bases separated the two germline ends. Germline CDR1 is SEHNR and CDR2 is FQNEAQ (reference sequence).

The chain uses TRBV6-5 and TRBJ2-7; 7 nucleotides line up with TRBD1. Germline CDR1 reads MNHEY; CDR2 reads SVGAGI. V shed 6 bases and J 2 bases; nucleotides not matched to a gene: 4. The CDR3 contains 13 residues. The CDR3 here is CASRQGPPYEQYF. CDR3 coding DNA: TGTGCCAGCAGACAGGGGCCTCCCTACGAGCAGTACTTC.

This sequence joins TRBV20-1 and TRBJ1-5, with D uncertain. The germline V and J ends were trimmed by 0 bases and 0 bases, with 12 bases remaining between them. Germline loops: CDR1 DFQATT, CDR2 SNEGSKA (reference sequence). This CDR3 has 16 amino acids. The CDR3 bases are TGCAGTGCTAGAGATGGGCAGCCATATAGCAATCAGCCCCAGCATTTT. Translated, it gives CSARDGQPYSNQPQHF.

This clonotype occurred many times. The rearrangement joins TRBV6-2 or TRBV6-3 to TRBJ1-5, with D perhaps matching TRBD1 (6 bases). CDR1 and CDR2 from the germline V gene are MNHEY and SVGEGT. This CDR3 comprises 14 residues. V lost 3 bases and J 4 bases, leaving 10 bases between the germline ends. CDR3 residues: CASSYFRGNQPQHF. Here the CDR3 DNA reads TGTGCCAGCAGTTATTTCAGGGGAAATCAGCCCCAGCATTTT.

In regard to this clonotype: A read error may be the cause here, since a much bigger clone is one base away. The CDR3 nucleotides read TGTGCCAGCAGCTTGGACAGGGTTCATCAGCTCCAGCATTTT. Amino acid sequence: CASSLDRVHQLQHF. V is TRBV7-9 and J is TRBJ1-5; 8 bases are a match to TRBD1. Germline CDR1 is SEHNR and CDR2 is FQNEAQ (reference sequence). CDR3 length equals 14 residues.